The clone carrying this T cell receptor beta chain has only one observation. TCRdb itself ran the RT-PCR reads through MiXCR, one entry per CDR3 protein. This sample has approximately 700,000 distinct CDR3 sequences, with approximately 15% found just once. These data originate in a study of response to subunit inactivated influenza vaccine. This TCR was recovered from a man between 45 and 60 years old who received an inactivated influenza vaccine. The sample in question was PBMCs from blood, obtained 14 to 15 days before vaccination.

The CDR3 DNA reads TGTGCCAGCAGTCGGGGAAGAAGTGGTGAGCAGTACTTC. This sequence encodes CASSRGRSGEQYF. J is TRBJ2-7 and V is TRBV6-2 or TRBV6-3; possible D gene TRBD2, 5 bases. CDR3 length: 13 amino acids. Trimming left V 5 bases short and J 7 bases short, with 15 bases between. CDR1 and CDR2 (germline): MNHEY, SVGEGT.